This T cell receptor (beta chain) was profiled in a study of CD8 T cells in Susac syndrome (dated by TCRdb to about 2019). Regarding the research as a whole: Among the Susac syndrome patients who were sequenced, clinically active disease was present in five or six and clinical remission was observed in 8 or 9. At blood withdrawal, Susac syndrome patients were either therapy-naive, taking corticosteroids (in some cases with IVIg as well), or taking IVIg alone. The study used repertoire sequencing to test whether antigen drove CD8+ T cell activation and differentiation in Susac syndrome. The clonality of the CD8+ T cell repertoire was compared across approximately 11 healthy donors, around 14 Susac syndrome patients and under 19 multiple sclerosis patients. Summary of the overall study and its limitations: In the total CD8+ and CD8+ TEMRA repertoires, roughly 15 and five Susac-specific public clones, respectively, were identified. Clonal expansion was seen in Susac syndrome CD8+ repertoires, peaking in CD8+ TEMRA cells and being greater in clinically active patients than in remitting ones. The TCR sequencing and HLA analysis was acknowledged to have included a relatively small number of individuals.

RNA was extracted using the RNeasy kit, and about 0.45 to 1 ug of the RNA was reverse transcribed with random hexamers. The immunoSEQ multiplex PCR assay, covering 54 Vbeta and 13 Jbeta segments, was used to amplify TCR beta CDR3 regions. Bias from PCR amplification was corrected by using a synthetic template baseline for primer optimization and for computational correction. Per the source publication's procedure: Only productive sequences were kept, with reads annotated to V, D and J genes according to IMGT and analyzed in immunoSEQ Analyzer. Clonality was calculated as one minus the Shannon entropy normalized by log2 of the number of productive unique sequences. For each patient and control, public and private clones were evaluated among the 100 most prevalent clones. Clones were defined as Susac-specific if absent from the healthy and MS cohorts, from 1052 published viral clones and from other ImmuneACCESS disease sequences. The public reads were reanalyzed by TCRdb: fastp trimming at Q25, MiXCR alignment, in-frame beta chains only. For every CDR3 protein sequence, its rows merge into one entry that carries the most common genes and DNA. TCRdb's processing, not the authors', yielded these V and J calls. The sample has roughly 89,000 distinct CDR3 sequences on record, roughly 96% of them singletons. 0.62% of the sample lies in the top ten.

Details on this clonotype: There is no known antigen for this receptor. No base-level quality is on record; no much larger clone is a single base apart.

High-throughput TCR beta sequencing profiled peripheral blood CD8+ and CD4+ T cells from healthy donors, Susac syndrome patients and multiple sclerosis patients. Recently defined diagnostic criteria for definite or probable disease were met by the Susac syndrome patients. Bulk CD8+ and CD4+ T cells were purified by magnetic negative isolation, whereas CD8+ TEMRA cells were enriched by FACS. Blood was collected in EDTA tubes and processed within 24 hours, with PBMCs isolated through density gradient centrifugation. PBMCs intended for TCR sequencing were frozen in liquid nitrogen and were later thawed in a 37 degrees C water bath. The sorted or isolated CD4+, CD8+ and CD8+ TEMRA cells reached a purity of at least 90%. The CDR3 numbers 14 residues from cysteine through phenylalanine. Only the CDR3 portion is preserved as DNA: 42 bases, with reading frame beginning at the first base. The germline V gene sets CDR1 to MNHEY and CDR2 to SVGAGI. The trim is 8 bases for V and 4 bases for J, with a gap of 15 bases between the germline ends.

The rearrangement combines TRBV6-5 with TRBJ1-5; TRBD1 is possibly the D segment (5 matching bases). This clonotype originated in a human donor with Susac syndrome. The sequenced material came from CD8+ T cells from PBMCs. The CDR3: CASSQVGVNQPQHF. The DNA sequence is given as TGTGCCAGCTCGCAGGTGGGGGTAAATCAGCCCCAGCATTTT.